The 30 T cell receptor beta chains listed next were all sequenced from one sample in a study of blood T cell repertoires in COVID-19. TCRdb's table, derived via immunoSEQ multiplex PCR, lists solely in-frame clones and lacks some. The sample shows roughly 220,000 clones, 75% to 85% of them seen only once. Sequencing was performed on peripheral blood. The receptors originated from a woman of 80 years or more with COVID-19, enrolled during active disease.

The V call is TRBV19, the J call TRBJ1-1; TRBD1 might be the D (5 bases). The V gene's germline CDR1 is LNHDA and CDR2 SQIVND (reference sequence). The germline V and J ends were trimmed by 5 bases and 0 bases, with 10 bases remaining between them. The CDR3 sequence is 14 residues long. CDR3 DNA: TGTGCCAGTAGTGGAAAGACAGTGAACACTGAAGCTTTCTTT. Its translation is CASSGKTVNTEAFF.

V gene TRBV9 combines with J gene TRBJ1-4; D not certain. The V gene lost 4 bases and the J gene lost 0 bases, with 7 bases spanning the gap. The CDR3 length is 14 residues. Per germline, CDR1 SGDLS and CDR2 YYNGEE. In DNA form, the CDR3 reads TGTGCCAGCAGCATGGCCGCAACTAATGAAAAACTGTTTTTT. Encoded protein: CASSMAATNEKLFF.

The genes are TRBV10-3 and TRBJ2-3, with a tentative D call TRBD2 (5 bases). Germline V gene sequence: CDR1 ENHRY, CDR2 SYGVKD. The CDR3 runs 15 residues. Trimming cost V 4 bases and J 0 bases, with 11 bases left between them. As DNA, the CDR3 is TGTGCCATCAGTGCTGGCGGGCCTAGCACAGATACGCAGTATTTT. Translated: CAISAGGPSTDTQYF.

This clone was recorded only once. The J gene is TRBJ1-2, the V gene TRBV7-6; a possible D gene is TRBD1 (5 bases). The CDR3 runs 13 residues. The V gene's germline CDR1 is SGHVS and CDR2 FNYEAQ. The germline V and J ends were trimmed by 5 bases and 4 bases, with 11 bases remaining between them. The CDR3 loop is CASSPDSRYGYTF. DNA for the CDR3: TGTGCCAGCAGCCCTGACAGCCGCTATGGCTACACCTTC.

The J gene is TRBJ1-1, the V gene TRBV19, with 7 bases lining up with TRBD1. The CDR3 length is 14 residues. The trim removed 0 bases at V and 10 bases at J, leaving 8 bases unmatched. Germline lookup yields CDR1 LNHDA and CDR2 SQIVND (reference sequence). The CDR3 region is CASSIDPNRGAAFF. The CDR3 nucleotides are TGTGCCAGTAGTATAGATCCGAACAGGGGAGCAGCTTTCTTT.

The chain employs TRBV12-5 and TRBJ1-1; D is undetermined. The germline CDR1 and CDR2 sequences are LGHNT and FRNRAP. V lost 6 bases and J lost 1, with 15 bases in between. The CDR3 length is 15 residues. CDR3 residues: CASGIIVPRNTEAFF. The CDR3, as DNA: TGTGCTAGTGGGATCATAGTCCCAAGGAACACTGAAGCTTTCTTT.

The rearrangement uses TRBV28 and TRBJ2-2; 7 positions match TRBD1. Losses at the gene ends were 8 bases for V and 7 bases for J; bases not matched to a gene: 10. This CDR3 is built from 14 residues. Germline V gene sequence: CDR1 MDHEN, CDR2 SYDVKM. CDR3 sequence (DNA): TGTGCCAGCGGCCTCGAGGGGGCAGGCGGGGAGCTGTTTTTT. Protein sequence: CASGLEGAGGELFF.

The J gene is TRBJ1-2, the V gene TRBV7-9; 8 bases agree with TRBD1. The germline gives CDR1 SEHNR, CDR2 FQNEAQ (reference sequence). V shed 5 bases and J 7 bases; nucleotides not matched to a gene: 9. The CDR3 has 14 residues. CDR3 sequence reads: CASSLSQGAVGYTF. As DNA, the CDR3 is TGTGCCAGCAGCCTTTCCCAGGGGGCGGTTGGCTACACCTTC.

V gene TRBV3-1 (or the pseudogene TRBV3-2) combines with J gene TRBJ1-2; no firm D call. The germline gives CDR1 LGHDT, CDR2 YNNKEL (reference sequence). The V end lost 0 bases, the J end lost 2 bases, and 10 bases lay between the germline ends. The CDR3 runs to 15 residues. The CDR3 DNA follows: TGTGCCAGCAGCCAAGATCGGTGGGAGAACTATGGCTACACCTTC. Its translation is CASSQDRWENYGYTF.

This chain connects TRBV30 to TRBJ1-6; D gene ambiguous. Germline values: CDR1 GTSNPN, CDR2 SVGIG (reference sequence). The CDR3 spans 14 residues. Trimming pared 0 bases from V and 5 bases from J, leaving 8 bases between. The CDR3 sequence is CAWSVWQNNSPLHF. The CDR3, as DNA: TGTGCCTGGAGTGTATGGCAGAATAATTCACCCCTCCACTTT.

The chain links TRBV5-5 to TRBJ2-3; TRBD2 is a possible D gene (7 bases). Germline CDR1 SGHKS, CDR2 YYEKEE (reference sequence). The CDR3 extends over 14 amino acids. Trimming shortened V by 4 bases and J by 4 bases, and 13 bases separated the two germline ends. CDR3 protein: CASSAGAFADTQYF. The CDR3 DNA reads as TGTGCCAGCAGCGCGGGGGCCTTTGCAGATACGCAGTATTTT.

The V call is TRBV7-3, the J call TRBJ2-3, with D possibly matching TRBD1 (5 bases). Between the trimmed V and J ends, which lost 5 bases and 5 bases, there was a span of 11 bases. CDR3 length: 13 amino acids. From germline, CDR1 is SGHTA and CDR2 FQGTGA. The CDR3 region is CASSPQGQDTQYF. DNA of the CDR3: TGTGCCAGCAGCCCCCAGGGCCAAGATACGCAGTATTTT.

J is TRBJ1-2 and V is TRBV5-5; D is unresolved. Germline V gives CDR1 SGHKS, CDR2 YYEKEE (reference sequence). V gave up 7 bases and J gave up 4 bases, with 20 bases separating them. This CDR3 spans 15 amino acids. The CDR3 nucleotides are TGTGCCAGCCGAAATGTCCGAGGGATGGGCTATGGCTACACCTTC. Translating gives CASRNVRGMGYGYTF.

The chain is built from TRBV6-6 and TRBJ2-7; the match to TRBD1 covers 12 bases. CDR1 and CDR2 (germline): MNHNY, SVGAGI (reference sequence). The length of the CDR3 is 15 residues. V gave up 6 bases and J gave up 4 bases; unmatched junction bases: 7. CDR3 DNA sequence: TGTGCCAGCAGGCCAGGGACAGGGGGCTTTTACGAGCAGTACTTC. It yields the protein CASRPGTGGFYEQYF.

The sample holds one count of this clone. This sequence joins TRBV11-2 and TRBJ1-4; 9 bases match TRBD1. J gave up 7 bases and V 6 bases, and 9 bases lay outside the gene matches. The germline gives CDR1 SGHAT, CDR2 FQNNGV. The CDR3 has 15 residues. CDR3: CASSPRNRGLEKLFF. For the CDR3, the DNA is TGTGCCAGCAGTCCACGGAACAGGGGGCTTGAAAAACTGTTTTTT.

This chain joins TRBV9 and TRBJ1-3; 9 bases line up with TRBD1. The CDR3 covers 15 residues. Germline-derived CDR1 and CDR2 are SGDLS and YYNGEE. J was trimmed by 2 bases and V by 4 bases; bases with no gene match: 4. The CDR3 DNA follows: TGTGCCAGCAGCCCAAGGACAGGGGCTGGAAACACCATATATTTT. The encoded protein is CASSPRTGAGNTIYF.

This sequence joins TRBV19 and TRBJ2-5; 8 nucleotides line up with TRBD1. With V trimmed by 4 bases and J by 5 bases, 6 bases remained unmatched. The length of the CDR3 is 14 residues. The germline gives CDR1 LNHDA, CDR2 SQIVND (reference sequence). The CDR3 DNA sequence: TGTGCCAGTAGTAACAGGGGGGTTAGGGAGACCCAGTACTTC. Its translation: CASSNRGVRETQYF. Full variable domain (rest looked up from reference TRBV19 and TRBJ2-5): DGGITQSPKYLFRKEGQNVTLSCEQNLNHDAMYWYRQDPGQGLRLIYYSQIVNDFQKGDIAEGYSVSREKKESFPLTVTSAQKNPTAFYLCASSNRGVRETQYFGPGTRLLVL.

The J gene is TRBJ1-1, the V gene TRBV29-1; 10 nucleotides agree with TRBD1. V lost 7 bases to trimming and J lost 5 bases; unmatched junction nucleotides: 1. Looked up from germline, CDR1 is SQVTM and CDR2 is ANQGSEA. The CDR3 runs 11 residues. CDR3 nucleotide sequence: TGCAGCGGGGACAGGGGAACTGAAGCTTTCTTT. Protein sequence: CSGDRGTEAFF.

The chain employs TRBV18 and TRBJ2-1; 8 bases align to TRBD1. Trimming removed 7 bases from V and 7 bases from J; junction bases left unmatched: 9. The CDR3 has 14 amino acids. CDR1 is KGHSH, CDR2 LQKENI, per germline. CDR3 amino acids: CASYRDRQENEQFF. As DNA, the CDR3 is TGTGCCAGCTACCGGGACAGGCAGGAAAATGAGCAGTTCTTC.

This clone was detected a few times. The chain uses TRBV29-1 and TRBJ2-7; perhaps TRBD1 as D (6 bases). Germline CDR1 reads SQVTM; CDR2 reads ANQGSEA. V dropped 1 base and J dropped 2 bases, with 12 bases sitting between them. This CDR3 region has 14 residues. The CDR3 loop is CSVEAPQGPYEQYF. CDR3 DNA sequence: TGCAGCGTTGAAGCCCCTCAGGGGCCCTACGAGCAGTACTTC.

This chain uses TRBV27 with TRBJ1-2; TRBD1 might be the D (6 bases). The germline V and J ends were trimmed by 6 bases and 8 bases, with 22 bases remaining between them. The CDR3 has 15 amino acids. The V gene's germline CDR1 is MNHEY and CDR2 SMNVEV (reference sequence). Here the CDR3 reads CASSQWGGGRIGYTF. The CDR3 nucleotides read TGTGCCAGCAGCCAATGGGGCGGGGGGCGCATAGGCTACACCTTC.

This clone has just a few counts. The J gene is TRBJ1-3, the V gene TRBV6-6; a possible D gene is TRBD1 (6 bases). This CDR3 is 16 amino acids long. Germline V gene sequence: CDR1 MNHNY, CDR2 SVGAGI (reference sequence). Trimming took 0 bases from V and 4 from J, leaving 13 bases between them. The CDR3 region is CASSYSMAGTGNTIYF. Here the CDR3 DNA reads TGTGCCAGCAGTTACTCGATGGCCGGGACAGGAAACACCATATATTTT.

Notes on this clone: The junction departs from germline at one end; a sequencing error may be responsible. V gene TRBV9 combines with J gene TRBJ2-1, with 7 bases aligning to TRBD1. Germline loops: CDR1 SGDLS, CDR2 YYNGEE. The CDR3 has 13 amino acids. The CDR3 DNA sequence: TGTGCCAGCAGCGTAGCGGTGGGACAGAGCAGGATCTTC. This sequence encodes CASSVAVGQSRIF. The complete variable domain, with remaining parts taken from reference TRBV9 and TRBJ2-1, reads DSGVTQTPKHLITATGQRVTLRCSPRSGDLSVYWYQQSLDQGLQFLIQYYNGEERAKGNILERFSAQQFPDLHSELNLSSLELGDSALYFCASSVAVGQSRIFGPGTRLTVL.

The gene calls are TRBV27 and TRBJ2-5, with TRBD2 matching 10 bases. The CDR3 is 14 residues long. V dropped 2 bases and J dropped 7; count of bases not matched to a gene: 4. Germline lookup yields CDR1 MNHEY and CDR2 SMNVEV (reference sequence). The CDR3 DNA reads TGTGCCAGCAGTTTACTGGGACTAGCGACGACCCAGTACTTC. Translated: CASSLLGLATTQYF.

The CDR3, as DNA: TGTGCCAGCAGTTTGCGGCGCGAAAAACTGTTTTTT. It encodes CASSLRREKLFF. The genes are TRBV12-3 or TRBV12-4 and TRBJ1-4; D gene unclear. This CDR3 comprises 12 residues. Trimming removed 3 bases at V and 8 bases at J, with 7 bases between.

The genes are TRBV19 and TRBJ1-3; D possibly corresponds to TRBD1 (6 bases). Germline CDR1 LNHDA, CDR2 SQIVND (reference sequence). This CDR3 region has 15 residues. Trimming shortened V by 6 bases and J by 0 bases, and 12 bases separated the two germline ends. The CDR3 here is CASRLRGASGNTIYF. As DNA, the CDR3 is TGTGCCAGTAGACTCCGGGGGGCCTCTGGAAACACCATATATTTT.

V gene TRBV28 combines with J gene TRBJ1-1; no definite D call. V shed 6 bases and J shed 6 bases, with 11 bases lying between them. The CDR3 is made up of 12 amino acids. CDR1 and CDR2 from the germline V gene are MDHEN and SYDVKM. The CDR3 nucleotides are TGTGCCAGCAGCACGGTAGCGGCTGAAGCTTTCTTT. Its protein is CASSTVAAEAFF.

V usage is TRBV28 and J usage is TRBJ1-2; 9 nucleotides line up with TRBD1. Germline values: CDR1 MDHEN, CDR2 SYDVKM. There are 15 residues in the CDR3. V lost 4 bases, J lost 2 bases, and 5 bases stayed unmatched. CDR3 residues: CASSSTGTGNYGYTF. CDR3 nucleotides: TGTGCCAGCAGTTCGACCGGGACAGGGAACTATGGCTACACCTTC.

This chain connects TRBV5-4 to TRBJ1-1; D is unresolved. The CDR3 runs to 17 residues. From germline, CDR1 is SGHNT and CDR2 YYREEE (reference sequence). V was shortened by 3 bases and J by 1 base, with 19 bases between the two germline ends. The CDR3 nucleotides are TGTGCCAGCAGCTCGCCCTCCGGGTCAGCCCCGAACACTGAAGCTTTCTTT. Translation gives CASSSPSGSAPNTEAFF.

This chain uses TRBV3-1 (or the pseudogene TRBV3-2) with TRBJ1-3; TRBD1 is a possible D gene (5 bases). This CDR3 has 14 amino acids. CDR1 LGHDT and CDR2 YNNKEL come from the germline V gene (reference sequence). V lost 6 bases and J 0 bases, leaving 9 bases between the germline ends. CDR3 nucleotide sequence: TGTGCCAGCAGTAACCAGGGCTCTGGAAACACCATATATTTT. Protein product: CASSNQGSGNTIYF.